These T cell receptor beta chains were read from a single sample in a study of blood T cells in healthy people across ages. TCRdb passed the 5' RACE reads through MiXCR, listing each CDR3 protein once. The sample lists about 640,000 distinct CDR3 sequences, roughly three fifths seen once, with around 37% in the top ten. Sequencing used blood. These receptors were taken from a man in his 60s in good health. Each CDR3 is given with its conserved first and last residue. A D gene is named only where the DNA matches it firmly. Not every row has a clone size; where given, it reads once, few, many or a size class.

D: NA
V: TRBV5-1
J: TRBJ1-2
size: NA
CDR3: CASSQQGLGNYGYTF
DNA: TGCGCCAGCAGTCAACAGGGATTGGGGAACTATGGCTACACCTTC

D: NA
V: TRBV10-3
J: TRBJ2-4
size: NA
CDR3: CATTGDGNIQYF
DNA: TGTGCCACCACAGGAGACGGAAACATTCAGTACTTC

D: NA
V: TRBV20-1
J: TRBJ1-5
size: NA
CDR3: CSAYERGPGVSNQPQHF
DNA: TGCAGTGCCTACGAAAGAGGGCCAGGGGTTAGCAATCAGCCCCAGCATTTT

D: NA
V: TRBV13
J: TRBJ2-7
size: NA
CDR3: CASSYSRAYEQYF
DNA: TGTGCCAGCAGCTACTCGCGGGCCTACGAGCAGTACTTC

D: NA
V: TRBV5-1
J: TRBJ2-7
size: few
CDR3: CASSLAIGDTYEQYF
DNA: TGCGCCAGCAGCTTGGCCATAGGGGATACCTACGAGCAGTACTTC

D: NA
V: TRBV29-1
J: TRBJ1-2
size: NA
CDR3: CSVLNTLGDYGYTF
DNA: TGCAGCGTTTTAAACACTTTGGGTGACTATGGCTACACCTTC

D: NA
V: TRBV20-1
J: TRBJ2-7
size: few
CDR3: CSAREIGPFRGYFYEQYF
DNA: TGCAGTGCTAGAGAGATTGGGCCTTTTCGGGGGTATTTCTACGAGCAGTACTTC

D: NA
V: TRBV9
J: TRBJ2-2
size: NA
CDR3: CASSVFSLAEGNTGELFF
DNA: TGTGCCAGCAGCGTATTTTCCCTGGCAGAGGGGAACACCGGGGAGCTGTTTTTT

D: NA
V: TRBV18
J: TRBJ2-5
size: NA
CDR3: CASSPNEEQETQYF
DNA: TGTGCCAGCTCACCAAACGAGGAGCAAGAGACCCAGTACTTC

D: NA
V: TRBV4-1
J: TRBJ2-5
size: few
CDR3: CASSQDQTTQQYF
DNA: TGCGCCAGCAGCCAAGATCAGACCACCCAGCAGTACTTC

D: NA
V: TRBV11-2
J: TRBJ1-2
size: few
CDR3: CASSPVPYGYTF
DNA: TGTGCCAGCAGCCCCGTACCCTATGGCTACACCTTC

D: NA
V: TRBV6-5
J: TRBJ2-5
size: few
CDR3: CASTRLDSSQETQYF
DNA: TGTGCCAGCACCCGCCTGGACTCTTCCCAAGAGACCCAGTACTTC

D: NA
V: TRBV7-8
J: TRBJ2-7
size: NA
CDR3: CASSHRASYEQYF
DNA: TGTGCCAGCAGCCACCGGGCCTCCTACGAGCAGTACTTC

D: NA
V: TRBV24-1
J: TRBJ2-3
size: NA
CDR3: CATSPATTDTQYF
DNA: TGTGCCACCAGTCCGGCGACCACAGATACGCAGTATTTT

D: TRBD2
V: TRBV12-3/TRBV12-4
J: TRBJ2-5
size: NA
CDR3: CASSLILAVETQYF
DNA: TGTGCCAGCAGTTTAATCCTAGCGGTGGAGACCCAGTACTTC

D: TRBD1
V: TRBV6-2/TRBV6-3
J: TRBJ2-1
size: few
CDR3: CASRRSGGDEQFF
DNA: TGTGCCAGCAGGCGATCAGGGGGCGATGAGCAGTTCTTC

D: NA
V: TRBV10-2
J: TRBJ2-3
size: NA
CDR3: CASRPGTDIGTQYF
DNA: TGCGCCAGCAGGCCCGGGACGGACATAGGCACGCAGTATTTT

D: TRBD2
V: TRBV6-5
J: TRBJ2-6
size: few
CDR3: CASRLAGPSGANVLTF
DNA: TGTGCCAGCAGACTAGCGGGGCCCTCTGGGGCCAACGTCCTGACTTTC

D: TRBD1
V: TRBV27
J: TRBJ1-2
size: NA
CDR3: CASSQDQGARGYTF
DNA: TGTGCCAGCAGTCAAGACCAGGGGGCGCGGGGCTACACCTTC

D: TRBD2
V: TRBV20-1
J: TRBJ2-5
size: NA
CDR3: CSGIAGGTETQYF
DNA: TGCAGCGGTATAGCGGGGGGGACAGAGACCCAGTACTTC

D: NA
V: TRBV5-1
J: TRBJ2-5
size: NA
CDR3: CASSRRRGAVGETQYF
DNA: TGCGCCAGCAGTAGACGTCGGGGGGCTGTAGGAGAGACCCAGTACTTC

D: NA
V: TRBV20-1
J: TRBJ2-6
size: few
CDR3: CSARDRVTGGANVLTF
DNA: TGCAGTGCTAGAGATCGAGTTACCGGGGGGGCCAACGTCCTGACTTTC

D: NA
V: TRBV11-2
J: TRBJ2-5
size: NA
CDR3: CASSLGVRGGNPQETQYF
DNA: TGTGCCAGCAGCTTAGGGGTTCGGGGCGGGAACCCCCAAGAGACCCAGTACTTC

D: NA
V: TRBV12-3/TRBV12-4
J: TRBJ1-2
size: NA
CDR3: CASSLRAGRFDGYTF
DNA: TGTGCCAGCAGTTTAAGGGCAGGGAGGTTCGATGGCTACACCTTC